This TCR beta chain was sequenced during a study of cytomegalovirus exposure and HLA in healthy donors. Overall study results and limits: Later analysis showed most CMV-associated TCR beta chains appearing HLA-restricted. Some V segments could not be told apart, so they were left out, TRBV6-2 and TRBV6-3 among them. Later analysis found that TCR beta chains associated with HLA were more clonally expanded than other, equally common chains.

Both 60 Vbeta primers and 13 Jbeta primers went into the PCR. The assay was immunoSEQ multiplex PCR, and TCRdb's table has in-frame clones only and misses some. The sample includes around 87,000 clones, approximately 83% of them seen just once. A remark on this clone: Its antigen remains unknown.

The donors (healthy individuals) were bone marrow donors. Germline V lookup: CDR1 SEHNR, CDR2 FQNEAQ (reference sequence). This CDR3 is built from 12 residues. The V gene lost 0 bases and the J gene lost 8 bases, with 7 bases spanning the gap. The sample comprised PBMCs. The source is a man aged 35-49 years in good health and CMV-seronegative. The rearrangement links TRBV7-9 to TRBJ1-1, with no clear D. The CDR3 protein is CASSLAGREAFF. The CDR3 DNA follows: TGTGCCAGCAGCTTAGCCGGGAGGGAAGCTTTCTTT.